Each of the 24 T cell receptor beta chains below was sequenced from the same sample in a study of blood T cell repertoires in COVID-19. Repertoires were generated with immunoSEQ multiplex PCR, while TCRdb's copy carries only in-frame clones and drops some. The sample carries tens of thousands of clones, 92% recorded once. The sequenced material came from peripheral blood. The receptor source for this set is a human donor in a cohort sampled during active COVID-19.

The rearrangement joins TRBV6-5 to TRBJ2-2, with 8 bases matching TRBD1. CDR3 length: 15 amino acids. CDR1 MNHEY and CDR2 SVGAGI come from the germline V gene. V shed 6 bases and J 5 bases; nucleotides not matched to a gene: 8. As DNA, the CDR3 is TGTGCCAGCAGGGCCACAGGGGGTAGGACCGGGGAGCTGTTTTTT. Translation gives CASRATGGRTGELFF.

The genes are TRBV7-2 and TRBJ1-4; 7 nucleotides line up with TRBD1. V lost 4 bases to trimming and J lost 3 bases; unmatched junction nucleotides: 8. Looked up from germline, CDR1 is SGHTA and CDR2 is FQGNSA. The CDR3 covers 16 residues. CDR3 amino acids: CASSSRLGTANEKLFF. The CDR3 DNA sequence: TGTGCCAGCAGCTCACGCCTGGGGACAGCTAATGAAAAACTGTTTTTT.

This chain joins TRBV4-1 and TRBJ2-7; unclear D gene. The CDR3 loop spans 15 amino acids. The V gene's germline CDR1 is MGHRA and CDR2 YSYEKL. Trimming pared 0 bases from V and 2 bases from J, leaving 11 bases between. The CDR3 coding sequence is TGCGCCAGCAGCCAAGAATCAGGCCCTCCCTACGAGCAGTACTTC. Translation: CASSQESGPPYEQYF.

Details on this clone: Other nucleotide sequences in the sample specify the same CDR3. The chain couples TRBV27 to TRBJ2-1, with TRBD1 identical over 11 bases. CDR3 length: 15 residues. Germline V lookup: CDR1 MNHEY, CDR2 SMNVEV (reference sequence). The trim removed 2 bases at V and 7 bases at J, leaving 4 bases unmatched. Written as DNA, the CDR3 is TGTGCCAGCAGTTTAGGGACAGGGGGATGGAATGAGCAGTTCTTC. This encodes CASSLGTGGWNEQFF.

This rearrangement joins TRBV19 to TRBJ1-2, with D possibly being TRBD1 (6 bases). Trimming took 7 bases from V and 4 from J, leaving 16 bases between them. This CDR3 is built from 14 residues. Germline lookup yields CDR1 LNHDA and CDR2 SQIVND (reference sequence). CDR3 sequence: CASNIGQPIYGYTF. The CDR3 DNA follows: TGTGCCAGTAACATCGGACAGCCAATCTATGGCTACACCTTC.

This clone was seen only a few times. The rearrangement uses TRBV7-6 and TRBJ2-3; 10 bases fit TRBD2. This CDR3 spans 16 amino acids. Germline V gives CDR1 SGHVS, CDR2 FNYEAQ. V shed 5 bases, J shed 3 bases, and the junction held 8 bases outside the gene matches. CDR3 in amino acids: CASSPLAGEGTDTQYF. CDR3 bases: TGTGCCAGCAGCCCCCTAGCGGGAGAGGGGACAGATACGCAGTATTTT.

The chain combines TRBV6-6 with TRBJ1-2; 10 bases match TRBD1. Trimming took 4 bases from V and 4 from J; bases not matched to a gene: 9. Per germline, CDR1 MNHNY and CDR2 SVGAGI (reference sequence). This CDR3 comprises 16 residues. In DNA, the CDR3 is TGTGCCAGCAGTTCCGATGACAGGGGGCAGTCCTATGGCTACACCTTC. This codes for CASSSDDRGQSYGYTF.

The chain links TRBV12-3 or TRBV12-4 to TRBJ2-5, with unresolved D. The CDR3 extends over 13 amino acids. V lost 2 bases and J 2 bases, leaving 6 bases between the germline ends. In nucleotides, the CDR3 is TGTGCCAGCAGTTTATATCGTCAAGAGACCCAGTACTTC. Residues: CASSLYRQETQYF.

V gene TRBV3-1 (or the pseudogene TRBV3-2) combines with J gene TRBJ2-7; 9 nucleotides line up with TRBD1. Germline trimming cut 4 bases from V and 5 bases from J; bases unmatched to any gene: 3. The CDR3 is made up of 13 amino acids. CDR1 is LGHDT and CDR2 is YNNKEL in the germline V gene (reference sequence). The CDR3 reads CASSRDREHEQYF. The CDR3 DNA is TGTGCCAGCAGCCGGGACAGGGAACACGAGCAGTACTTC.

The V gene is TRBV5-6, the J gene TRBJ1-2, with a tentative D call TRBD1 (5 bases). The CDR3 is 16 amino acids. V lost 6 bases to trimming and J lost 5 bases, with 23 bases between them. The germline gives CDR1 SGHDT, CDR2 YYEEEE. CDR3 nucleotides: TGTGCCAGCATCCACAGGCCCGGGGGTTCTGTTTATGGCTACACCTTC. Translating gives CASIHRPGGSVYGYTF.

The gene calls are TRBV12-3 or TRBV12-4 and TRBJ2-1, with 7 positions matching TRBD2. The CDR3 has 11 residues. The V gene end was trimmed by 1 base and the J gene end by 13 bases; junction bases not matched to a gene: 1. CDR3 sequence reads: CASSLGDYQFF. The CDR3 nucleotides read TGTGCCAGCAGTTTAGGGGACTACCAGTTCTTC.

This chain uses TRBV30 with TRBJ2-1; the match to TRBD2 covers 9 bases. V shed 3 bases and J 16 bases; nucleotides not matched to a gene: 19. The CDR3 extends over 15 amino acids. Germline CDR1 is GTSNPN and CDR2 is SVGIG (reference sequence). The CDR3 loop reads CAWRAPSSWAGGDFF. The CDR3 DNA follows: TGTGCCTGGAGGGCCCCATCCTCTTGGGCGGGGGGGGATTTCTTC.

This clone was observed a few times. V gene TRBV4-1 combines with J gene TRBJ2-3; D is uncertain. Trimming took off 4 bases at V and 4 bases at J, with 3 bases between the two ends. Germline-derived CDR1 and CDR2 are MGHRA and YSYEKL. CDR3 length equals 11 residues. This CDR3 is CASSRADTQYF. The CDR3 DNA is TGCGCCAGCAGCCGCGCAGATACGCAGTATTTT.

The chain recombines TRBV18 with TRBJ2-3, with a possible D match to TRBD2 (5 bases). This CDR3 is built from 12 residues. V was shortened by 5 bases and J by 4 bases, with 7 bases between the two germline ends. CDR1 is KGHSH and CDR2 is LQKENI in the germline V gene. CDR3 amino acids: CASSRRADTQYF. CDR3 nucleotide sequence: TGTGCCAGCTCAAGGCGGGCAGATACGCAGTATTTT.

The chain is built from TRBV12-3 or TRBV12-4 and TRBJ2-1, with TRBD2 as a possible D gene (6 bases). Trimming removed 9 bases from V and 6 bases from J, with 15 bases in between. This CDR3 spans 13 amino acids. The CDR3 is CASRLGSANEQFF. The CDR3 nucleotides read TGTGCCAGTAGACTAGGATCCGCCAATGAGCAGTTCTTC.

This clone was counted once. The chain couples TRBV10-3 to TRBJ2-3; possibly TRBD2 for D (6 bases). The CDR3 contains 17 residues. Germline values: CDR1 ENHRY, CDR2 SYGVKD. Trimming took off 4 bases at V and 2 bases at J, with 19 bases between the two ends. CDR3 residues: CAISGGPGSGLTDTQYF. In nucleotides, the CDR3 is TGTGCCATCAGTGGTGGCCCGGGTAGCGGCCTCACAGATACGCAGTATTTT.

The chain carries TRBV25-1 and TRBJ1-1; D might be TRBD1 (6 bases). The CDR3 is 15 amino acids. Germline lookup yields CDR1 MGHDK and CDR2 SYGVNS. Trimming took off 4 bases at V and 4 bases at J, with 16 bases between the two ends. The CDR3, as DNA: TGTGCCAGCAGTGCGGTTGGGGGCCTGGGCACTGAAGCTTTCTTT. This sequence encodes CASSAVGGLGTEAFF.

The V gene is TRBV19, the J gene TRBJ1-5, with D possibly being TRBD1 (6 bases). The germline CDR1 and CDR2 sequences are LNHDA and SQIVND (reference sequence). The CDR3 extends over 18 amino acids. With 1 base removed from V and 1 base from J, the gap between germline ends came to 17 bases. This CDR3 is CASSIARSGVNSNQPQHF. Written as DNA, the CDR3 is TGTGCCAGTAGTATAGCTCGATCAGGGGTAAACAGCAATCAGCCCCAGCATTTT.

The J gene is TRBJ1-1, the V gene TRBV7-2; tentative D call: TRBD1 (5 bases). The V and J ends lost 1 base and 1 base respectively, with 10 bases between them. CDR3 size: 15 residues. The germline CDR1 and CDR2 sequences are SGHTA and FQGNSA. For the CDR3, the DNA is TGTGCCAGCAGCTTAGATGGGGGGGGGAACACTGAAGCTTTCTTT. Translating gives CASSLDGGGNTEAFF.

The V call is TRBV7-3, the J call TRBJ2-5, with 7 bases fitting TRBD1. The CDR3 runs to 14 residues. J lost 5 bases, V lost 1 base, and 4 bases had no gene match. From germline, CDR1 is SGHTA and CDR2 FQGTGA. CDR3 in DNA: TGTGCCAGCAGCTTAATGGGACAGAAGGAGACCCAGTACTTC. Translating it yields CASSLMGQKETQYF. Full variable domain (rest looked up from reference TRBV7-3 and TRBJ2-5): GAGVSQTPSNKVTEKGKYVELRCDPISGHTALYWYRQSLGQGPEFLIYFQGTGAADDSGLPNDRFFAVRPEGSVSTLKIQRTERGDSAVYLCASSLMGQKETQYFGPGTRLLVL.

The chain joins TRBV10-3 to TRBJ1-5; TRBD1 might be the D (5 bases). Per germline, CDR1 ENHRY and CDR2 SYGVKD. With 10 bases removed from V and 0 bases from J, the gap between germline ends came to 16 bases. This CDR3 is built from 15 residues. The DNA for the CDR3 is TGTGCCACGGGGGGGAGGGCGAATAGCAATCAGCCCCAGCATTTT. This gives the protein CATGGRANSNQPQHF.

This chain uses TRBV6-1 with TRBJ2-7; 9 bases align to TRBD2. This CDR3 has 15 amino acids. The V gene's germline CDR1 is MNHNS and CDR2 SASEGT. Trimming took 2 bases from V and 1 from J; bases not matched to a gene: 3. CDR3 sequence: CASSEWRGGSYEQYF. In DNA, the CDR3 is TGTGCCAGCAGTGAATGGCGGGGGGGGTCCTACGAGCAGTACTTC.

This chain links TRBV10-3 with TRBJ2-7; possible D gene TRBD1, 7 bases. The V end was cut by 2 bases, the J end by 8 bases, with 16 bases between. The CDR3 spans 14 residues. CDR1 and CDR2 (germline): ENHRY, SYGVKD. The CDR3 region is CAISEREAGGQQYF. The CDR3 region has the DNA TGTGCCATCAGTGAGAGGGAGGCAGGGGGTCAGCAGTACTTC.

The chain has TRBV5-5 and TRBJ1-4; D not certain. Germline V gives CDR1 SGHKS, CDR2 YYEKEE (reference sequence). Between the trimmed V and J ends, which lost 0 bases and 0 bases, there was a span of 6 bases. This CDR3 has 15 residues. CDR3: CASSLVGATNEKLFF. DNA for the CDR3: TGTGCCAGCAGCTTGGTGGGAGCAACTAATGAAAAACTGTTTTTT.